A selection of T cell receptor beta chains follows, all from one sample in a study of cytomegalovirus exposure and HLA in healthy donors. The protocol was immunoSEQ multiplex PCR, while the TCRdb copy is restricted to in-frame clones and leaves out a portion. Of 150,000 to 190,000 clones listed, about 75% are singletons. Sequenced: PBMCs. These receptors originate from a man aged 18-30 years in good health and CMV-seronegative. Both conserved end residues are trimmed from each CDR3. A D gene is named only where the DNA matches it firmly.

d_gene: TRBD1; j_gene: TRBJ1-2; len: 10; v_gene: TRBV14; CDR3aa: ASGDRGGGYT
d_gene: -; j_gene: TRBJ2-5; len: 12; v_gene: TRBV18; CDR3aa: ASSPPWGGETQY
d_gene: TRBD1; j_gene: TRBJ1-2; len: 11; v_gene: TRBV7-2; CDR3aa: ASSPDRGGGYT
d_gene: TRBD1; j_gene: TRBJ1-2; len: 12; v_gene: TRBV7-2; CDR3aa: ASSPGQGEGGYT
d_gene: TRBD2; j_gene: TRBJ2-1; len: 15; v_gene: TRBV11-2; CDR3aa: ASSHPRGGRGDNEQF
d_gene: -; j_gene: TRBJ1-1; len: 13; v_gene: TRBV16; CDR3aa: ASSSHLEAGTEAF
d_gene: -; j_gene: TRBJ1-4; len: 9; v_gene: TRBV7-9; CDR3aa: ASSSSEKLF
d_gene: TRBD1; j_gene: TRBJ1-5; len: 14; v_gene: TRBV15; CDR3aa: ATSTDRGDFNQPQH
d_gene: TRBD1; j_gene: TRBJ1-5; len: 16; v_gene: TRBV28; CDR3aa: ASSPPTGGVSGNQPQH
d_gene: TRBD1; j_gene: TRBJ2-7; len: 10; v_gene: TRBV30; CDR3aa: AWRDRGYEQY
d_gene: TRBD1; j_gene: TRBJ1-2; len: 16; v_gene: TRBV18; CDR3aa: ASSRSPDRNAFVVGYT
d_gene: -; j_gene: TRBJ2-7; len: 12; v_gene: TRBV7-8; CDR3aa: ATKIAVVVGEQY
d_gene: -; j_gene: -; len: 12; v_gene: TRBV7-9; CDR3aa: ASSLGTTPYEQY
d_gene: -; j_gene: TRBJ2-7; len: 14; v_gene: TRBV21-1; CDR3aa: ASSLRWGTSGDEQY
d_gene: TRBD1; j_gene: TRBJ1-5; len: 12; v_gene: TRBV29-1; CDR3aa: SVPQGAKNQPQH
d_gene: TRBD2; j_gene: TRBJ2-5; len: 13; v_gene: TRBV6-1; CDR3aa: ASSVGLAGQETQY
d_gene: TRBD2; j_gene: TRBJ2-7; len: 13; v_gene: TRBV19; CDR3aa: ASSIDGLASDEQY
d_gene: -; j_gene: TRBJ1-2; len: 12; v_gene: TRBV5-1; CDR3aa: ASSLLLGDYGYT
d_gene: TRBD1; j_gene: TRBJ1-2; len: 14; v_gene: TRBV9; CDR3aa: ASSAPPGQGWYGYT
d_gene: -; j_gene: TRBJ2-3; len: 13; v_gene: TRBV18; CDR3aa: ASSPTGGGTDTQY
d_gene: -; j_gene: TRBJ1-1; len: 10; v_gene: TRBV30; CDR3aa: AWTTGNTEAF
d_gene: TRBD1; j_gene: TRBJ1-4; len: 14; v_gene: TRBV7-9; CDR3aa: SSSPGQVYSNEKLF
d_gene: TRBD1; j_gene: TRBJ1-1; len: 10; v_gene: TRBV6-1; CDR3aa: ASLQGDTEAF
d_gene: TRBD1; j_gene: TRBJ2-3; len: 11; v_gene: TRBV19; CDR3aa: ASSIWTGDTQY
d_gene: TRBD2; j_gene: TRBJ2-7; len: 12; v_gene: TRBV9; CDR3aa: ASSVEGLASEQY
d_gene: -; j_gene: TRBJ2-5; len: 8; v_gene: TRBV7-9; CDR3aa: ASSSGVQY
d_gene: TRBD1; j_gene: TRBJ1-1; len: 16; v_gene: TRBV11-2; CDR3aa: ASSLGARTGWMNTEAF
d_gene: TRBD1; j_gene: TRBJ1-1; len: 12; v_gene: TRBV10-3; CDR3aa: AITGTGENTEAF
d_gene: -; j_gene: TRBJ2-5; len: 11; v_gene: TRBV14; CDR3aa: ASSQLWRETQY
d_gene: -; j_gene: TRBJ1-4; len: 12; v_gene: TRBV5-1; CDR3aa: ASSRQGPNEKLF
d_gene: -; j_gene: TRBJ2-7; len: 14; v_gene: TRBV11-2; CDR3aa: ASSSINRMADYEQY
d_gene: TRBD2; j_gene: TRBJ2-4; len: 12; v_gene: TRBV5-1; CDR3aa: ANQTGGTKNIQY
d_gene: -; j_gene: TRBJ2-5; len: 10; v_gene: TRBV28; CDR3aa: ASRGGGETQY
d_gene: -; j_gene: TRBJ2-3; len: 13; v_gene: TRBV27; CDR3aa: ASSLSYRNTDTQY
d_gene: TRBD2; j_gene: TRBJ2-1; len: 15; v_gene: TRBV2; CDR3aa: ASRPTSGRGSYNEQF
d_gene: -; j_gene: TRBJ2-1; len: 12; v_gene: TRBV7-9; CDR3aa: SSSSPGQGNEQF
d_gene: TRBD2; j_gene: -; len: 11; v_gene: TRBV2; CDR3aa: AGSTTSRYEQY
d_gene: TRBD2; j_gene: TRBJ2-7; len: 14; v_gene: TRBV7-8; CDR3aa: ASTLVGYSGSGEQY